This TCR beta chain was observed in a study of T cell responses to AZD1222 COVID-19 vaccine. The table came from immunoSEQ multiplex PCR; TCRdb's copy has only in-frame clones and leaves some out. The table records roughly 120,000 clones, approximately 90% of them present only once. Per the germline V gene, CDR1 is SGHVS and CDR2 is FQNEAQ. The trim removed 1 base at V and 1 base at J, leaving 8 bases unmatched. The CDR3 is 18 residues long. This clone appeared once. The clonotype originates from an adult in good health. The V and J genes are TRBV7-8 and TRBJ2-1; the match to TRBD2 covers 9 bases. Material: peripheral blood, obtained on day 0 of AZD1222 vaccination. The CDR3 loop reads CASSLEGSGGYSYNEQFF. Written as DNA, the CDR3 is TGTGCCAGCAGCTTAGAGGGTAGCGGGGGCTATTCCTACAATGAGCAGTTCTTC.